Following are 22 T cell receptor beta chains from one sample sequenced in a study of shared clonotypes between healthy human individuals. Produced via immunoSEQ multiplex PCR; TCRdb's table is partial and in-frame only. The sample lists around 2.3 million clones; around 95% were seen once. Material for sequencing was naive CD4+ T cells sorted from blood. Subset indicated: CD45RA+ positively selected. The receptors were gathered from a man between 18 and 35 years old in good health.

On this clone: The germline gene is not matched at one end of the junction; a read error may be the cause. This sequence joins TRBV7-8 and TRBJ1-5; D ambiguous. The CDR3 length is 14 residues. Looked up from germline, CDR1 is SGHVS and CDR2 is FQNEAQ. CDR3 amino acids: CASSLEISSQPQHF. The CDR3 nucleotides are TGTGCCAGCAGTTTAGAAATCAGCAGTCAGCCCCAGCATTTT. The full variable domain, rest sourced from reference TRBV7-8 and TRBJ1-5, is GAGVSQSPRYKVAKRGQDVALRCDPISGHVSLFWYQQALGQGPEFLTYFQNEAQLDKSGLPSDRFFAERPEGSVSTLKIQRTQQEDSAVYLCASSLEISSQPQHFGDGTRLSIL.

This chain links TRBV6-5 with TRBJ1-2; a weak D match, TRBD1 (5 bases). The V gene's germline CDR1 is MNHEY and CDR2 SVGAGI. The CDR3 length is 16 residues. V lost 0 bases and J lost 4, with 15 bases in between. As DNA, the CDR3 is TGTGCCAGCAGTTACTCAGGCGGGACTTTTCTCTATGGCTACACCTTC. This gives the protein CASSYSGGTFLYGYTF.

V is TRBV9 and J is TRBJ2-2; 7 bases map to TRBD1. This CDR3 contains 17 residues. Trimming at V came to 1 base and at J to 1 base, leaving 7 bases not matched to a gene. Germline CDR1 and CDR2: SGDLS and YYNGEE. The CDR3 spells CASSVQGEIRNTGELFF. Written as DNA, the CDR3 is TGTGCCAGCAGCGTACAGGGGGAAATAAGGAACACCGGGGAGCTGTTTTTT.

The rearrangement uses TRBV2 and TRBJ1-2; TRBD1 is a possible D gene (6 bases). The V end lost 5 bases, the J end lost 4 bases, and 14 bases lay between the germline ends. There are 14 residues in the CDR3. Germline loops: CDR1 SNHLY, CDR2 FYNNEI. The CDR3 DNA follows: TGTGCCAGCAGTAACTACAGGGAGGGCTATGGCTACACCTTC. Amino acid sequence: CASSNYREGYGYTF.

About this clone: Other DNA sequences within the sample encode an identical CDR3. The chain links TRBV7-3 to TRBJ2-5; 7 bases are a match to TRBD2. Germline V CDR1 and CDR2: SGHTA, FQGTGA. Losses at the gene ends were 6 bases for V and 1 base for J; bases not matched to a gene: 2. CDR3 length equals 13 residues. The CDR3 here is CASSSSGQETQYF. The CDR3 nucleotides are TGTGCCAGCAGTTCTAGCGGCCAAGAGACCCAGTACTTC.

J is TRBJ1-1 and V is TRBV5-1; weak D call: TRBD1 (5 bases). Germline CDR1 and CDR2: SGHRS and YFSETQ. CDR3 length: 15 residues. V shed 0 bases and J shed 5 bases, with 14 bases lying between them. In DNA, the CDR3 is TGCGCCAGCAGCTTGGATCCAGGGTCTTCGACTGAAGCTTTCTTT. Protein: CASSLDPGSSTEAFF. The whole variable domain, filled in from reference TRBV5-1 and TRBJ1-1, reads KAGVTQTPRYLIKTRGQQVTLSCSPISGHRSVSWYQQTPGQGLQFLFEYFSETQRNKGNFPGRFSGRQFSNSRSEMNVSTLELGDSALYLCASSLDPGSSTEAFFGQGTRLTVV.

The chain has TRBV9 and TRBJ1-1; D uncertain. V was shortened by 0 bases and J by 1 base, with 10 bases between the two germline ends. Germline values: CDR1 SGDLS, CDR2 YYNGEE. This CDR3 has 15 residues. The CDR3 bases are TGTGCCAGCAGCGTAGTGACGTGGGGGAACACTGAAGCTTTCTTT. Translation gives CASSVVTWGNTEAFF.

This chain links TRBV6-5 with TRBJ1-4; D not certain. Germline CDR1 and CDR2: MNHEY and SVGAGI. This CDR3 is 14 amino acids long. V was cut by 8 bases and J by 5 bases, with 15 bases left in between. CDR3 bases: TGTGCCAGCGGGCCGGCACGCCGGAATGAAAAACTGTTTTTT. It is translated as CASGPARRNEKLFF.

V and J are TRBV30 and TRBJ1-5; 7 nucleotides match TRBD1. Germline V gives CDR1 GTSNPN, CDR2 SVGIG (reference sequence). The CDR3 runs to 13 residues. The trim removed 6 bases at V and 1 base at J, leaving 3 bases unmatched. The CDR3 sequence is CACSTGSNQPQHF. For the CDR3, the DNA is TGTGCCTGTTCGACAGGGAGCAATCAGCCCCAGCATTTT. Combining the CDR3 with reference TRBV30 and TRBJ1-5 gives the whole variable domain SQTIHQWPATLVQPVGSPLSLECTVEGTSNPNLYWYRQAAGRGLQLLFYSVGIGQISSEVPQNLSASRPQDRQFILSSKKLLLSDSGFYLCACSTGSNQPQHFGDGTRLSIL.

This clone occurred a few times. The V and J genes are TRBV4-2 and TRBJ2-1; D ambiguous. V was cut by 0 bases and J by 3 bases, with 6 bases left in between. The V gene's germline CDR1 is LGHNA and CDR2 YNFKEQ. This CDR3 spans 14 amino acids. CDR3 nucleotide sequence: TGTGCCAGCAGCCAAGATTGGGGCTACAATGAGCAGTTCTTC. Protein: CASSQDWGYNEQFF.

V and J are TRBV2 and TRBJ2-7; perhaps D is TRBD1 or TRBD2 (5 bases each). The CDR3 extends over 13 amino acids. The V gene lost 6 bases and the J gene lost 4 bases, with 13 bases spanning the gap. CDR1 and CDR2 from the germline V gene are SNHLY and FYNNEI. The CDR3 coding sequence is TGTGCCAGCAGACGGGACGGGGATTACGAGCAGTACTTC. Translated, it gives CASRRDGDYEQYF.

The count of this clone is one. V gene TRBV6-6 combines with J gene TRBJ2-1; D not certain. The length of the CDR3 is 12 residues. Looked up from germline, CDR1 is MNHNY and CDR2 is SVGAGI (reference sequence). Trimming removed 2 bases at V and 8 bases at J, with 7 bases between. The CDR3 coding sequence is TGTGCCAGCAGTTACCACTGGGATGAGCAGTTCTTC. It yields the protein CASSYHWDEQFF.

This rearrangement joins TRBV18 to TRBJ2-2, with a possible D match to TRBD2 (6 bases). CDR3 length equals 16 residues. From germline, CDR1 is KGHSH and CDR2 LQKENI. V was trimmed by 5 bases and J by 5 bases, leaving 18 bases between them. CDR3 sequence reads: CASSLNRELKTGELFF. The CDR3 bases are TGTGCCAGCTCATTAAACCGGGAGCTTAAAACCGGGGAGCTGTTTTTT.

The chain recombines TRBV6-6 with TRBJ1-1; D remains unclear. Trimming removed 0 bases at V and 2 bases at J, with 13 bases between. Germline CDR1 and CDR2: MNHNY and SVGAGI (reference sequence). This CDR3 region has 16 residues. CDR3 nucleotides: TGTGCCAGCAGTTACTCTTTCGGGCAGATTAACACTGAAGCTTTCTTT. It yields the protein CASSYSFGQINTEAFF.

V usage is TRBV18 and J usage is TRBJ2-7, with 11 bases aligning to TRBD2. CDR1 is KGHSH and CDR2 is LQKENI in the germline V gene. Trimming took 2 bases from V and 6 from J; bases not matched to a gene: 9. This CDR3 has 16 residues. The CDR3 protein is CASSPATSGITREQYF. The CDR3 DNA reads as TGTGCCAGCTCACCAGCGACTAGCGGGATAACCCGCGAGCAGTACTTC.

The chain links TRBV5-1 to TRBJ1-4; D gene unclear. This CDR3 is built from 16 residues. Trimming shortened V by 2 bases and J by 8 bases, and 19 bases separated the two germline ends. Germline V gene lookup returns CDR1 SGHRS and CDR2 YFSETQ. The CDR3 nucleotides read TGCGCCAGCAGCTTAGGCGTACAAGGCACGGCGGAAAAACTGTTTTTT. Its translation is CASSLGVQGTAEKLFF.

This clone was picked up a small number of times. Different DNA sequences within this sample yield the same CDR3. The chain couples TRBV19 to TRBJ1-6; D is perhaps TRBD1 (5 bases). Germline lookup yields CDR1 LNHDA and CDR2 SQIVND (reference sequence). This CDR3 contains 14 residues. V was pared by 4 bases and J by 3 bases, with 7 bases between. The CDR3 nucleotides read TGTGCCAGTAGTACCACAGGCTATAATTCACCCCTCCACTTT. It encodes CASSTTGYNSPLHF.

The gene calls are TRBV5-1 and TRBJ2-3; a weak D match, TRBD1 (6 bases). CDR3 length equals 16 residues. The V gene lost 2 bases and the J gene lost 0 bases, with 13 bases spanning the gap. Per the germline V gene, CDR1 is SGHRS and CDR2 is YFSETQ. The CDR3 DNA reads as TGCGCCAGCAGCTTCCCGACAGGACAAAGCACAGATACGCAGTATTTT. Translated: CASSFPTGQSTDTQYF.

The chain has TRBV28 and TRBJ1-1; no definite D call. This CDR3 is built from 13 residues. V was shortened by 3 bases and J by 11 bases, with 16 bases between the two germline ends. Germline V CDR1 and CDR2: MDHEN, SYDVKM. DNA for the CDR3: TGTGCCAGCAGTTTGCCCACCCTAATCGGGGCTTTCTTT. Its protein product is CASSLPTLIGAFF.

The chain combines TRBV25-1 with TRBJ1-4; 9 bases fit TRBD1. Germline V gene data show CDR1 as MGHDK and CDR2 as SYGVNS. Germline trimming cut 2 bases from V and 7 bases from J; bases unmatched to any gene: 5. This CDR3 spans 15 amino acids. CDR3 coding DNA: TGTGCCAGCAGTGAAGTGGGACAGGGAAGTGAAAAACTGTTTTTT. This gives the protein CASSEVGQGSEKLFF.

As for this clone: This same CDR3 is encoded by further DNA sequences in the sample. This rearrangement joins TRBV27 to TRBJ1-6; 7 nucleotides align to TRBD1. V lost 3 bases to trimming and J lost 6 bases; unmatched junction nucleotides: 2. Germline V gene sequence: CDR1 MNHEY, CDR2 SMNVEV (reference sequence). This CDR3 is 14 amino acids long. CDR3 bases: TGTGCCAGCAGTTTGGACAGGCTTAATTCACCCCTCCACTTT. Its protein product is CASSLDRLNSPLHF.

V and J are TRBV28 and TRBJ2-4, with D tentatively TRBD1 or TRBD2 (5 bases each). The CDR3 totals 15 residues. V lost 2 bases, J lost 0 bases, and 8 bases lay in between. CDR1 and CDR2 (germline): MDHEN, SYDVKM. The CDR3 sequence is CASSLGTLAKNIQYF. For the CDR3, the DNA is TGTGCCAGCAGTTTAGGGACCTTAGCCAAAAACATTCAGTACTTC.